This TCR beta chain originates from a study of regulatory T cells in long-lasting Graves disease. Study-level background: Antithyroid drugs had been given to newly diagnosed Graves' patients for under 3 months.

Points from the study as a whole: Persistent Graves' patients showed less TCR diversity than newly diagnosed ones.

The time point here: newly diagnosed GD, antithyroid drugs for less than 3 months. The TCR library was made from RNA that had been extracted from PBMCs in TRIzol. CDR3 regions were amplified by Arm-PCR using iRepertoire HTBI primers to build TCR beta libraries. TCRdb reprocessed the multiplex PCR reads with MiXCR, giving one entry per CDR3 protein. The sample contains some 370,000 distinct CDR3 sequences, 10% to 15% of which appear only once. To note about this clonotype: The antigen remains undetermined.

Between the trimmed V and J ends, which lost 5 bases and 2 bases, there was a span of 8 bases. Germline-derived CDR1 and CDR2 are LNHDA and SQIVND (reference sequence). This CDR3 is built from 13 residues. This same sample was also taken into another study, of T cells in Graves' hyperthyroidism and ophthalmopathy. From that study: Uncontrolled infections, other autoimmune diseases, pregnancy or lactation led to exclusion of patients. First-round RT-PCR targeting the TCR CDR3 was performed with the HTBI primer set.

This TCR came from a woman aged 18 to 35 with Graves disease. The genes are TRBV19 and TRBJ2-3; D gene ambiguous. The sample was peripheral blood mononuclear cells (PBMCs), taken at new diagnosis, from a patient treated with antithyroid drugs. The CDR3 nucleotides read TGTGCCAGTAGTCAGACCCTCACAGATACGCAGTATTTT. Its translation is CASSQTLTDTQYF.